This T cell receptor (beta chain) stems from a study of T cell repertoires in cytomegalovirus infection. As for the study in general: It can be stated that public TCR beta signatures indicated CMV infection as well as a matching HLA type.

Each CDR3 protein is one row after TCRdb ran MiXCR on the reads. The sample comprises 510,000 or so distinct CDR3 sequences, 26% of which are singletons, and 13% rests with the top ten. J gave up 0 bases and V 5 bases, and 5 bases lay outside the gene matches. Per the germline V gene, CDR1 is SGHTA and CDR2 is FQGNSA. The CDR3 has 15 residues. Study observations and caveats: Cumulative frequency of public TCR beta families picked out carriers of CMV plus the relevant HLA. CMV-specific TCR beta clonotypes restricted by HLA-C dominated the ex vivo response.

This clonotype was seen repeatedly, ten times or more. The antigen is undetermined. The specimen sequenced was PBMCs. The receptor was isolated from a human donor in good health (CMV status not recorded). Some clones in this sample may be carry-over from other donors' samples. The V gene is TRBV7-2, the J gene TRBJ2-3; 7 bases fit TRBD1. The DNA of the CDR3 is TGTGCCAGCAGCAGAGGACAGGCCAGCACAGATACGCAGTATTTT. This encodes CASSRGQASTDTQYF.